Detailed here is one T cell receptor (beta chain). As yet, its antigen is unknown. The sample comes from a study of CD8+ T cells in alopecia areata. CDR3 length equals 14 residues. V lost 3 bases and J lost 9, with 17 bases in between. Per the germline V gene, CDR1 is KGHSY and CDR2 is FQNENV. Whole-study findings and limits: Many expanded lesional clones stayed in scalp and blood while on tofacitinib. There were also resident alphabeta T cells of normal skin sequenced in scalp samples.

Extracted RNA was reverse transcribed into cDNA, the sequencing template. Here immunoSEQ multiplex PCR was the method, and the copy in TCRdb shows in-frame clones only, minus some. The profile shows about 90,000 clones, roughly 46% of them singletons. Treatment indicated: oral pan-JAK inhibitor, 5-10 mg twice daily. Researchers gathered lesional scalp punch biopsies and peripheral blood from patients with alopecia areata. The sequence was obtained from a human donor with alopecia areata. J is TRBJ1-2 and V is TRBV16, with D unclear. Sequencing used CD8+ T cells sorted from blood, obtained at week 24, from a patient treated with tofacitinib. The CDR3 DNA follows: TGTGCCAGCAGCCACAACGCGGCCGGGAGAAGCTACACCTTC. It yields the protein CASSHNAAGRSYTF.